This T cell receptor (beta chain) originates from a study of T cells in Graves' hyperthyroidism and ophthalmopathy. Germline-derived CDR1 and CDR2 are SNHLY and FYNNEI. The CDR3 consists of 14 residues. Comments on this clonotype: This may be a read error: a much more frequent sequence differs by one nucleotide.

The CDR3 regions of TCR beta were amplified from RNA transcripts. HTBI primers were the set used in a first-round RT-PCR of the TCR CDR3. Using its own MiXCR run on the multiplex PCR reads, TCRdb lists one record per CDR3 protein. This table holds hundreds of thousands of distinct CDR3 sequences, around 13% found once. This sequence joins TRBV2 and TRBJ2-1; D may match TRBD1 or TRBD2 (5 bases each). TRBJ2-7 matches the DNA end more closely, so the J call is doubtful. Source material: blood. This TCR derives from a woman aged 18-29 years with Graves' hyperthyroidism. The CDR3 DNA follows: TGTGCCAGCAGTGAGGGGCGGGTGTACAATGAGCAGTACTTC. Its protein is CASSEGRVYNEQYF.